The sequence of this T cell receptor beta chain was determined in a study of cytomegalovirus exposure and HLA in healthy donors. Study as a whole: The 550 to 800 first-cohort repertoires and the 130 or so validation repertoires shared the same platform, a later analysis reported.

Regarding this clone: The antigen remains unidentified.

Profiling relied on immunoSEQ multiplex PCR, and the TCRdb table lists in-frame clones only, not all of them. The sample lists a few hundred thousand clones; 90% were seen once. V lost 4 bases and J 4 bases, leaving 11 bases between the germline ends. Germline CDR1 and CDR2: MDHEN and SYDVKM. This CDR3 is 13 amino acids long. From the 120-subject validation cohort, which was separate from the approximately 700-subject first cohort, the donors were drawn. Study-level findings and limits: In a later analysis, first-cohort TCR clusters were found to tend to co-occur in the 100 to 150 validation repertoires.

What was sequenced was PBMCs. V and J are TRBV28 and TRBJ2-7, with no clear D. This receptor was obtained from a woman aged 25 to 45 in good health and CMV-seronegative. The DNA of the CDR3 is TGTGCCAGCAGTTACAGAGGCTTTTACGAGCAGTACTTC. Protein product: CASSYRGFYEQYF.